The T cell receptor beta chain under discussion was sequenced for a study of blood T cells in healthy people across ages. Germline V gene data show CDR1 as LNHDA and CDR2 as SQIVND (reference sequence). The V gene lost 4 bases and the J gene lost 1 base, with 7 bases spanning the gap. The CDR3 sequence is 13 residues long. Primers used in a second PCR of roughly 7 to 11 cycles were a sample-barcoded 5' primer and a J-beta primer mix. Every molecule of cDNA carried a tag from a template-switch adaptor with 12 random nucleotides. Each CDR3 protein gets one entry after TCRdb re-called the 5' RACE reads with MiXCR. Counted here are under 1,000,000 distinct CDR3 sequences, about 45% occurring once; the ten biggest clones make up 15% to 20%.

What was sequenced was blood. The chain carries TRBV19 and TRBJ2-5, with unresolved D. The source is a man older than 75 in good health. CDR3 region: CASSKSVQETQYF. CDR3 nucleotides: TGTGCCAGTAGTAAAAGTGTCCAAGAGACCCAGTACTTC.